This T cell receptor beta chain appears in the sequencing data of a study of T cell repertoires in cytomegalovirus infection. The study's findings and limits: Dominating the ex vivo response were TCR beta clonotypes that were CMV-specific and HLA-C-restricted. The cumulative frequency of public TCR beta families identified carriers of CMV plus the relevant HLA.

MiXCR was run by TCRdb on the reads, yielding one entry per CDR3 protein. This sample yields fewer than 550,000 distinct CDR3 sequences, of which approximately 33% are seen a single time; about 13% belongs to the top ten. After removal of 6 bases from V and 2 bases from J, the junction contained 7 bases not matched to a gene. CDR3 size: 14 residues. For this clonotype: The antigen is unknown.

This receptor was identified in a human donor in good health (CMV status not recorded). Some clones in this sample may be carry-over from other donors' samples. Material for sequencing was PBMCs. This chain uses TRBV12-3 or TRBV12-4 with TRBJ2-7, with TRBD1 matching over 7 bases. CDR3 amino acids: CASRLDRAAYEQYF. In DNA form, the CDR3 reads TGTGCCAGCAGACTCGACAGGGCGGCCTACGAGCAGTACTTC.